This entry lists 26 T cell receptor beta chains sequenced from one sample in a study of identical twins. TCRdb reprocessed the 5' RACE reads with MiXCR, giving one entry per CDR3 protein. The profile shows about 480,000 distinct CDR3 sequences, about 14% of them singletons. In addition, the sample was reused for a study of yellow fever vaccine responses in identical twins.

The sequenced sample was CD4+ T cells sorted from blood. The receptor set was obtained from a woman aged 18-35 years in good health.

The CDR3 sequence: CASSQGGLARTYEQYF. CDR3 DNA: TGTGCCAGCAGCCAAGGGGGGCTAGCGCGGACCTACGAGCAGTACTTC. This chain uses TRBV3-1 with TRBJ2-7; perhaps D is TRBD1 or TRBD2 (6 bases each). Trimming shortened V by 1 base and J by 2 bases, and 15 bases separated the two germline ends. The germline V gene has CDR1 LGHDT and CDR2 YNNKEL (reference sequence). There are 16 residues in the CDR3.

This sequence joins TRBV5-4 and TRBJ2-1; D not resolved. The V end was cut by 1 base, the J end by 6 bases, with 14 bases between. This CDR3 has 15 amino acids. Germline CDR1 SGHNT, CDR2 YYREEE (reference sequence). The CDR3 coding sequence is TGTGCCAGCAGCTTGTTGGGTCTAACCACCAATGAGCAGTTCTTC. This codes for CASSLLGLTTNEQFF. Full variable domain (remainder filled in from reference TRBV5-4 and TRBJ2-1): ETGVTQSPTHLIKTRGQQVTLRCSSQSGHNTVSWYQQALGQGPQFIFQYYREEENGRGNFPPRFSGLQFPNYSSELNVNALELDDSALYLCASSLLGLTTNEQFFGPGTRLTVL.

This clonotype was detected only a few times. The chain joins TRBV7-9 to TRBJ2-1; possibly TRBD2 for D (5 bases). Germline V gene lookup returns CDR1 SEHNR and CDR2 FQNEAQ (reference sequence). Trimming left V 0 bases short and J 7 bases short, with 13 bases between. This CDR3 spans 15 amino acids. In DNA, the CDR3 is TGTGCCAGCAGCTTAGCAGGCCCCCGGGGTAATGAGCAGTTCTTC. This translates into CASSLAGPRGNEQFF.

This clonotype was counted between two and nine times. CDR3 nucleotides: TGTGCCAGCAGCCGCTCCGAGGGGCGCGATACGCAGTATTTT. Amino acid sequence: CASSRSEGRDTQYF. This rearrangement joins TRBV3-1 to TRBJ2-3; the D gene could be TRBD1 or TRBD2 (5 bases each). Trimming cost V 4 bases and J 6 bases, with 14 bases left between them. Germline values: CDR1 LGHDT, CDR2 YNNKEL (reference sequence). CDR3 length: 14 residues.

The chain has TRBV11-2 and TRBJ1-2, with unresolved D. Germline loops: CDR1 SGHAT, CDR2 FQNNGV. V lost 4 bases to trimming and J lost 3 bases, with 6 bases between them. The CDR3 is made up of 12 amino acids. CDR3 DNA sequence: TGTGCCAGCAGCTCTAGCTACTATGGCTACACCTTC. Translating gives CASSSSYYGYTF. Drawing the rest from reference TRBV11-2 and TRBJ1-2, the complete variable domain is EAGVAQSPRYKIIEKRQSVAFWCNPISGHATLYWYQQILGQGPKLLIQFQNNGVVDDSQLPKDRFSAERLKGVDSTLKIQPAKLEDSAVYLCASSSSYYGYTFGSGTRLTVV.

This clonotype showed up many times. In DNA form, the CDR3 reads TGCGCCAGCAGCTTGGCTCTGTCCACGAACACCGGGGAGCTGTTTTTT. Its protein product is CASSLALSTNTGELFF. The J gene is TRBJ2-2, the V gene TRBV5-1; D unclear. The CDR3 has 16 residues. Per germline, CDR1 SGHRS and CDR2 YFSETQ. Trimming removed 0 bases from V and 0 bases from J, with 9 bases in between.

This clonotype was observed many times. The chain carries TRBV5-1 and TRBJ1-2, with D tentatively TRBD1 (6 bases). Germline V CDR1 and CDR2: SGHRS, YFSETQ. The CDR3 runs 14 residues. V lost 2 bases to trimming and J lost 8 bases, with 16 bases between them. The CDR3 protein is CASSFEQGILGYTF. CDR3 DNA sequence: TGCGCCAGCAGCTTCGAGCAGGGGATCTTGGGCTACACCTTC. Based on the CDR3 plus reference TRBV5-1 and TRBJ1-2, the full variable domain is KAGVTQTPRYLIKTRGQQVTLSCSPISGHRSVSWYQQTPGQGLQFLFEYFSETQRNKGNFPGRFSGRQFSNSRSEMNVSTLELGDSALYLCASSFEQGILGYTFGSGTRLTVV.

CDR3 loop: CSARVEPKEQFF. CDR3 sequence (DNA): TGCAGTGCTAGAGTTGAACCGAAAGAGCAGTTCTTC. The chain employs TRBV20-1 and TRBJ2-1; D remains ambiguous. Germline V gene sequence: CDR1 DFQATT, CDR2 SNEGSKA (reference sequence). V gave up 1 base and J gave up 10 bases, with 11 bases separating them. The CDR3 is 12 amino acids.

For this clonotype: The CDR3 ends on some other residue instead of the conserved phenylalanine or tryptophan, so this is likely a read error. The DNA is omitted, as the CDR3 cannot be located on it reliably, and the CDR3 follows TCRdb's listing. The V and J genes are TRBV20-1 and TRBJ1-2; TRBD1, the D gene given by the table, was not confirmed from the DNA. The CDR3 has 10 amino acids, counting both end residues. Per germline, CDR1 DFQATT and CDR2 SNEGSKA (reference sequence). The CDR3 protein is CSALEQGVIY.

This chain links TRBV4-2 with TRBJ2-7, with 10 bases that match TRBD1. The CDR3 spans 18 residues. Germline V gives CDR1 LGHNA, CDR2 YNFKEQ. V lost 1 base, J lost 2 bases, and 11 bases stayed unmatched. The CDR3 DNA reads TGTGCCAGCAGCCAAGTAAGCTCGAGGACAGGGGGGACCTACGAGCAGTACTTC. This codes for CASSQVSSRTGGTYEQYF.

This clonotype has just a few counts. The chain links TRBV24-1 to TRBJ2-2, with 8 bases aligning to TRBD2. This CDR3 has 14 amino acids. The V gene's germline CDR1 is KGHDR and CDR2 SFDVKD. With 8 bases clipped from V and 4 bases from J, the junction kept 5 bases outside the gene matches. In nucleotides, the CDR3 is TGTGCCACCATGGGGACTAGTCTCACCGGGGAGCTGTTTTTT. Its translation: CATMGTSLTGELFF.

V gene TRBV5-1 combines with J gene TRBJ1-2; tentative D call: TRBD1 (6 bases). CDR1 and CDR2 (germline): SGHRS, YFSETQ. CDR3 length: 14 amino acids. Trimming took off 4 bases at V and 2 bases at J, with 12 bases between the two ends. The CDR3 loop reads CASSLQGNNYGYTF. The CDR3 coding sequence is TGCGCCAGCAGCCTGCAGGGGAACAACTATGGCTACACCTTC.

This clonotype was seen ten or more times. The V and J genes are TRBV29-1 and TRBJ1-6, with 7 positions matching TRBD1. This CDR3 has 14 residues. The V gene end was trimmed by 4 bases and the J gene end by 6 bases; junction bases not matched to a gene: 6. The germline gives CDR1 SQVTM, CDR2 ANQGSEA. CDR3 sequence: CSVAMGTVNSPLHF. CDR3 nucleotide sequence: TGCAGCGTTGCGATGGGGACAGTTAATTCACCCCTCCACTTT.

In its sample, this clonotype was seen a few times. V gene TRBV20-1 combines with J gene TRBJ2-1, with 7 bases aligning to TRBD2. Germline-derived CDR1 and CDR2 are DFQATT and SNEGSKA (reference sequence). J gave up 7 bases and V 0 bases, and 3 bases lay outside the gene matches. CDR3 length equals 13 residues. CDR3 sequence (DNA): TGCAGTGCTAGAGAGGGGGGAGGGAATGAGCAGTTCTTC. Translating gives CSAREGGGNEQFF.

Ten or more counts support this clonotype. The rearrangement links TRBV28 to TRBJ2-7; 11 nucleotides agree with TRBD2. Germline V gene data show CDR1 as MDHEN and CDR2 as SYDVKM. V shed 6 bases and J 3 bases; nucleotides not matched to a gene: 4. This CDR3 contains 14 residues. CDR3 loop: CASRTSGNRYEQYF. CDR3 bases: TGTGCCAGCAGGACTAGCGGGAACCGCTACGAGCAGTACTTC.

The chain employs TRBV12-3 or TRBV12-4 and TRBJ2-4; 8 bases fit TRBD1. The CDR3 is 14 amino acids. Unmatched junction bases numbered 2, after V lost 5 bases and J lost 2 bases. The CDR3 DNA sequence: TGTGCCAGCAGTGACAGGGGACCCAAAAACATTCAGTACTTC. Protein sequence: CASSDRGPKNIQYF.

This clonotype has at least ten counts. As DNA, the CDR3 is TGCAGTGCTAGAGAAGGCCCCTTGACCCAGTACTTC. Protein product: CSAREGPLTQYF. The chain carries TRBV20-1 and TRBJ2-5; D is ambiguous. Trimming cost V 0 bases and J 7 bases, with 9 bases left between them. CDR3 length: 12 residues. Germline V gene data show CDR1 as DFQATT and CDR2 as SNEGSKA (reference sequence).

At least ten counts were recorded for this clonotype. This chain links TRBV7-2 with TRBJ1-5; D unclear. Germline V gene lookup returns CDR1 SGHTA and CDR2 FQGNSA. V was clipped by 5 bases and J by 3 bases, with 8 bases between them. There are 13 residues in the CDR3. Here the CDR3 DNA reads TGTGCCAGCAGCCTCAGGTTCAATCAGCCCCAGCATTTT. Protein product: CASSLRFNQPQHF.

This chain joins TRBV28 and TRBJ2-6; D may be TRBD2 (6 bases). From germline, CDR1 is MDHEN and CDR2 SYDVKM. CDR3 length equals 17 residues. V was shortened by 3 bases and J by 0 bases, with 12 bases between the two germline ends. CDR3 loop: CASSFGGISSGANVLTF. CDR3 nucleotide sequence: TGTGCCAGCAGTTTTGGGGGGATTAGCTCTGGGGCCAACGTCCTGACTTTC.

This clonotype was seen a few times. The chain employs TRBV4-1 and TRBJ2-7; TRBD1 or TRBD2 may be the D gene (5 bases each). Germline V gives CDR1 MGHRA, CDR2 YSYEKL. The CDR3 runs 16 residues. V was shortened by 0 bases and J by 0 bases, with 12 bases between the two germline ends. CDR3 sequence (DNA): TGCGCCAGCAGCCAAGATAGCTGGGGGAGCTCCTACGAGCAGTACTTC. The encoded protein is CASSQDSWGSSYEQYF.

CDR3 protein: CSARDWGPGANVLTF. The CDR3 nucleotides are TGCAGTGCTAGAGATTGGGGGCCCGGGGCCAACGTCCTGACTTTC. The gene calls are TRBV20-1 and TRBJ2-6; possible D gene TRBD1, 6 bases. With 0 bases removed from V and 4 bases from J, the gap between germline ends came to 10 bases. The germline gives CDR1 DFQATT, CDR2 SNEGSKA (reference sequence). CDR3 length equals 15 residues.

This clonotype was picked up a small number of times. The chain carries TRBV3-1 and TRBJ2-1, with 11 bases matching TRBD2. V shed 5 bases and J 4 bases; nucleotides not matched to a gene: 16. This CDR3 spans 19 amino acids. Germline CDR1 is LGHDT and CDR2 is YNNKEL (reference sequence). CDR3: CASSTEALAGVPRYNEQFF. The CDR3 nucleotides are TGTGCCAGCAGCACTGAGGCACTAGCGGGAGTCCCCCGATACAATGAGCAGTTCTTC.

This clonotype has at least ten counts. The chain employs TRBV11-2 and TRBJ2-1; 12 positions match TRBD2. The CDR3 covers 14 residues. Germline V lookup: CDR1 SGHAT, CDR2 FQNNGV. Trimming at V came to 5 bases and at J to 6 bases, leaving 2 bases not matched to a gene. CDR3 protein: CASSQTSGSNEQFF. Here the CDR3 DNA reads TGTGCCAGCAGCCAGACTAGCGGGAGCAATGAGCAGTTCTTC.

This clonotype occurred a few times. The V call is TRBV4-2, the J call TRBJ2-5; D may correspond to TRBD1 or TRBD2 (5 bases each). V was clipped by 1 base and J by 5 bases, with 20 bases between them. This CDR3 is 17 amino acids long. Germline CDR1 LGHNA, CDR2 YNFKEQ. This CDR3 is CASSQGGGDSNGETQYF. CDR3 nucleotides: TGTGCCAGCAGCCAAGGTGGGGGTGACAGTAACGGGGAGACCCAGTACTTC.

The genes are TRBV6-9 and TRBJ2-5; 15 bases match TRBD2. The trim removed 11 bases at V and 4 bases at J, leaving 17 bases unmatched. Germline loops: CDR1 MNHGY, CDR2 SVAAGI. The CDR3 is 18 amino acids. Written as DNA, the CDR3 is TGTGCCTTCAGTTTATTCTCTCCGGGACTAGCGGGAGGAGAGACCCAGTACTTC. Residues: CAFSLFSPGLAGGETQYF.

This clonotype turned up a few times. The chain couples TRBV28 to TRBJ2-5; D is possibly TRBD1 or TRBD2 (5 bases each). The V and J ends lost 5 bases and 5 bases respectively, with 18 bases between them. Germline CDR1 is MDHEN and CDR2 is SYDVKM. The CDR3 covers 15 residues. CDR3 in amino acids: CASSITGTYRETQYF. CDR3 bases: TGTGCCAGCAGTATTACCGGGACCTATAGGGAGACCCAGTACTTC.